This is a list of T cell receptor beta chains from one sample in a study of shared clonotypes between healthy human individuals. Clones were sequenced by immunoSEQ multiplex PCR, and TCRdb holds only the in-frame ones, with some missing. The sample consists of roughly 410,000 clones, 90% to 97% of them appearing once. The sequencing input was memory CD8+ T cells sorted from blood. The source is a man aged 25-45 years in good health. CDR3s include the opening cysteine and the closing phenylalanine or tryptophan. Fields, in order: J gene, clone size, D gene, V gene, CDR3 DNA, CDR3 protein. The D gene is left open where the match is weak. Not all rows give a size; the values are once, few, many and, for expanded clones, a class.

J: TRBJ2-3
size: .
D: .
V: TRBV5-1
DNA: TGCGCCAGCAGCTTGGAGCGGGTCACAGATACGCAGTATTTT
CDR3: CASSLERVTDTQYF

J: TRBJ2-7
size: .
D: TRBD1
V: TRBV28
DNA: TGTGCCAGCGATCCCACAGGGGTTCCCCCCCACGAGCAGTACTTC
CDR3: CASDPTGVPPHEQYF

J: TRBJ2-7
size: .
D: .
V: TRBV28
DNA: TGTGCCAGCAGTTTCACTCTAGGGGAAAGCGAGCAGTACTTC
CDR3: CASSFTLGESEQYF

J: TRBJ2-2
size: .
D: TRBD1
V: TRBV29-1
DNA: TGCAGCGCCCTTATTACAGGGGCCGGGGAGCTGTTTTTT
CDR3: CSALITGAGELFF

J: TRBJ1-2
size: .
D: .
V: TRBV27
DNA: TGTGCCAGCAGTTTTCTCCGACAACAGGGAAGATTCTATGGCTACACCTTC
CDR3: CASSFLRQQGRFYGYTF

J: TRBJ2-2
size: .
D: .
V: TRBV5-4
DNA: TGTGCCAGCAGCTTGGCGGGAGTTCAGACCGGGGAGCTGTTTTTT
CDR3: CASSLAGVQTGELFF

J: TRBJ2-5
size: .
D: TRBD1
V: TRBV5-8
DNA: TGTGCCAGCAGCTTGGCGACAGGGGCCCTGCAAGAGACCCAGTACTTC
CDR3: CASSLATGALQETQYF

J: TRBJ2-3
size: .
D: .
V: TRBV15
DNA: TGTGCCACCAGCAGAGAGCCACTCGGGGGAGGCGTAGATACGCAGTATTTT
CDR3: CATSREPLGGGVDTQYF

J: TRBJ2-1
size: .
D: TRBD2
V: TRBV27
DNA: TGTGCCAGCAGTTTCCGGACTAGCGGGAGCAATGAGCAGTTCTTC
CDR3: CASSFRTSGSNEQFF

J: TRBJ2-1
size: .
D: .
V: TRBV27
DNA: TGTGCCAGCAGTGTGGGACCTGAACCGTACAATGAGCAGTTCTTC
CDR3: CASSVGPEPYNEQFF

J: TRBJ2-5
size: .
D: TRBD2
V: TRBV9
DNA: TGTGCCAGCAGCGTAGGAGGCCCAGCGGGACTAGCGGGAGAGGTAGAGACCCAGTACTTC
CDR3: CASSVGGPAGLAGEVETQYF

J: TRBJ2-7
size: .
D: .
V: TRBV6-1
DNA: TGTGCCAGCAGTCCTGAACGGGCCTACGAGCAGTACTTC
CDR3: CASSPERAYEQYF

J: TRBJ2-7
size: .
D: .
V: TRBV5-5
DNA: TGTGCCAGCAGCCTACAGCCTTACGAGCAGTACTTC
CDR3: CASSLQPYEQYF

J: TRBJ2-7
size: once
D: .
V: TRBV19
DNA: TGTGCCAGTAGTATTTCTCGGGGGCGCTCCTACGAGCAGTACTTC
CDR3: CASSISRGRSYEQYF

J: TRBJ2-2
size: .
D: .
V: TRBV6-1
DNA: TGTTTGACCGGGGGGCTCACCGGGGAGCTGTTTTTT
CDR3: CLTGGLTGELFF

J: TRBJ2-7
size: .
D: TRBD1
V: TRBV2
DNA: TGTGCCAGCAGTGAAGGGGACAGGGGGTACGAGCAGTACTTC
CDR3: CASSEGDRGYEQYF

J: TRBJ2-2
size: once
D: .
V: TRBV2
DNA: TGTGCCAGCAGTGGTAGGGGGATACCCGGGGAGCTGTTTTTT
CDR3: CASSGRGIPGELFF

J: TRBJ1-5
size: .
D: .
V: TRBV7-3
DNA: TGTGCCAGCAGCTCCTCTCAGACAGAGCCCCAGCATTTT
CDR3: CASSSSQTEPQHF

J: TRBJ1-5
size: .
D: .
V: TRBV6-1
DNA: TGTGCCAGCAGGAGGACCGGGGGGCATCAGCCCCAGCATTTT
CDR3: CASRRTGGHQPQHF

J: TRBJ2-2
size: .
D: .
V: TRBV28
DNA: TGTGCCAGCAGTTTACCACGGGCGACCGGGGAGCTGTTTTTT
CDR3: CASSLPRATGELFF

J: TRBJ1-3
size: .
D: .
V: TRBV6-6
DNA: TGTGCCAGCAGTGGGGGGAACGGAAACACCATATATTTT
CDR3: CASSGGNGNTIYF

J: TRBJ2-5
size: few
D: .
V: TRBV10-2
DNA: TGCGCCAGCAGTGGAAAAGAGACCCAGTACTTC
CDR3: CASSGKETQYF

J: TRBJ2-7
size: .
D: .
V: TRBV5-6
DNA: TGTGCCAGCAGCTTAGAGACAGGTGGGGAGCAGTACTTC
CDR3: CASSLETGGEQYF

J: TRBJ2-6
size: few
D: .
V: TRBV6-5
DNA: TGTGCCAGCAGTTACGACAGCTCTGGGGCCAACGTCCTGACTTTC
CDR3: CASSYDSSGANVLTF

J: TRBJ2-3
size: .
D: .
V: TRBV18
DNA: TGTGCCAGCTCACCGTCAGATACGCAGTATTTT
CDR3: CASSPSDTQYF

J: TRBJ1-3
size: once
D: .
V: TRBV7-2
DNA: TGTGCCAGCAGCTTAGGACAGCACCTCGGAAACACCATATATTTT
CDR3: CASSLGQHLGNTIYF

J: TRBJ1-1
size: once
D: TRBD1
V: TRBV6-4
DNA: TGTGCCAGCGGCTGGGACAGGGGGCTTCGTTCTGGAGACACTGAAGCTTTCTTT
CDR3: CASGWDRGLRSGDTEAFF

J: TRBJ2-5
size: .
D: TRBD2
V: TRBV9
DNA: TGTGCCAGCAGCACCGCTAGCGGGAGGACCCAAGAGACCCAGTACTTC
CDR3: CASSTASGRTQETQYF

J: TRBJ2-7
size: .
D: TRBD1
V: TRBV28
DNA: TGTGCCAGCAGTCCTACCTCCGGGACAGGGGGCGAGCAGTACTTC
CDR3: CASSPTSGTGGEQYF

J: TRBJ2-1
size: .
D: TRBD2
V: TRBV6-1
DNA: TGTGCCAGCAGTGAAGGGGGACTAGGACCTTACAATGAGCAGTTCTTC
CDR3: CASSEGGLGPYNEQFF

J: TRBJ1-5
size: .
D: .
V: TRBV7-2
DNA: TGTGCCAGCAGCTTAGACAGCCAGCCCCAGCATTTT
CDR3: CASSLDSQPQHF

J: TRBJ1-5
size: .
D: TRBD1
V: TRBV5-6
DNA: TGTGCCAGCAGCTTGCGGACAGGGGCTGGGAATCAGCCCCAGCATTTT
CDR3: CASSLRTGAGNQPQHF

J: TRBJ2-7
size: .
D: .
V: TRBV28
DNA: TGTGCCAGCAGCCGCTCACTCCCCCCCTACGAGCAGTACTTC
CDR3: CASSRSLPPYEQYF

J: TRBJ1-2
size: .
D: .
V: TRBV4-1
DNA: TGCGCCAGCAGCCAAGATATACCCCCCTATGGCTACACCTTC
CDR3: CASSQDIPPYGYTF

J: TRBJ2-2
size: .
D: .
V: TRBV30
DNA: TGTGCCTGGAGTACCCCCTGGATCAGGGCCACCGGGGAGCTGTTTTTT
CDR3: CAWSTPWIRATGELFF

J: TRBJ2-7
size: .
D: TRBD1
V: TRBV4-1
DNA: TGCGCCAGCAGCCAAGAGGCAAGGACAGGGGTCGGCGAGCAGTACTTC
CDR3: CASSQEARTGVGEQYF

J: TRBJ2-3
size: .
D: .
V: TRBV25-1
DNA: TGTGCCAGCAGTGAATCCAGCAGGGACACAGATACGCAGTATTTT
CDR3: CASSESSRDTDTQYF

J: TRBJ2-7
size: .
D: .
V: TRBV6-1
DNA: TGTGCCAGCAGTGATGTCAGGGGCTCCTACGAGCAGTACTTC
CDR3: CASSDVRGSYEQYF

J: TRBJ1-4
size: .
D: TRBD1
V: TRBV29-1
DNA: TGCAGCGTTGAAGGACAGGGAGTCGGAAAACTGTTTTTT
CDR3: CSVEGQGVGKLFF

J: TRBJ2-6
size: once
D: .
V: TRBV7-6
DNA: TGTGCCAGCAGCCAATCTGGGGCCAACGTCCTGACTTTC
CDR3: CASSQSGANVLTF

J: TRBJ2-7
size: once
D: .
V: TRBV2
DNA: TGTGCCAGCAGTGAAAGCTGGGGCCCCTACGAGCAGTACTTC
CDR3: CASSESWGPYEQYF

J: TRBJ2-1
size: .
D: .
V: TRBV18
DNA: TGTGCCAGCTCACCGCGAGTTCCCTCCTACAATGAGCAGTTCTTC
CDR3: CASSPRVPSYNEQFF

J: TRBJ2-7
size: .
D: .
V: TRBV10-3
DNA: TGTGCCATCAGTGAGTCAGCGTACGAGCAGTACTTC
CDR3: CAISESAYEQYF

J: TRBJ2-2
size: .
D: .
V: TRBV5-4
DNA: TGTGCCAGCAGCTTGCCAGGGCGCACCGGGGAGCTGTTTTTT
CDR3: CASSLPGRTGELFF

J: TRBJ1-3
size: .
D: .
V: TRBV5-1
DNA: TGCGCCAGCAGCTTTGGGTCATCTTCTGGAAACACCATATATTTT
CDR3: CASSFGSSSGNTIYF

J: TRBJ2-1
size: .
D: .
V: TRBV2
DNA: TGTGCCAGCCTAGCCAGGGACACTGAGCAGTTCTTC
CDR3: CASLARDTEQFF

J: TRBJ2-3
size: once
D: .
V: TRBV28
DNA: TGTGCCAGCAGTTCCCACAGGACTTACACAGATACGCAGTATTTT
CDR3: CASSSHRTYTDTQYF